This T cell receptor beta chain was documented in a study of T cell changes during pregnancy in multiple sclerosis. The CDR3 length is 17 residues. Germline CDR1 and CDR2: LNHNV and YYDKDF (reference sequence). Trimming shortened V by 1 base and J by 0 bases, and 12 bases separated the two germline ends. TCRdb's copy holds only in-frame clones and misses some; the assay was immunoSEQ multiplex PCR. The sample lists 90,000 to 120,000 clones, approximately 90% occurring once. V gene TRBV15 combines with J gene TRBJ1-4, with D maybe TRBD1 (5 bases). This clonotype was obtained from a female donor with multiple sclerosis, enrolled in a pregnancy study. The sequencing used peripheral blood, collected in the second trimester of pregnancy. The CDR3 bases are TGTGCCACCAGCAGAGCGGGCGGGGGGGCAACTAATGAAAAACTGTTTTTT. Protein sequence: CATSRAGGGATNEKLFF.